These T cell receptor beta chains were read from a single sample in a study of cytotoxic CD8 clonotypes in ibrutinib-treated CLL. Only in-frame clones appear in the TCRdb table, and some are missing; sequencing was by immunoSEQ multiplex PCR. Of 76,000 or so clones listed, 75% to 90% are singletons. This sample comprised PBMCs, obtained after 24 months of ibrutinib treatment. These receptors originate from a human donor with chronic lymphocytic leukemia. The CDR3 runs from the conserved cysteine through the conserved F or W. A D gene is named only where the DNA matches it firmly. Not all rows give a size; the values are once, few, many and, for expanded clones, a class.

size	V	J	D	DNA	CDR3
few	TRBV28	TRBJ1-1	-	TGTGCCAGCAGTTTACCGTGGGTGGGAGCTTTCTTT	CASSLPWVGAFF
-	TRBV4-1	TRBJ2-1	TRBD2	TGCGCCAGCAGCTCAAGCGGGAGGAGCTCCTACAATGAGCAGTTCTTC	CASSSSGRSSYNEQFF
-	TRBV14	TRBJ2-3	-	TGTGCCAGCAGCCCAAGCGGTAGGAGCACAGATACGCAGTATTTT	CASSPSGRSTDTQYF
-	TRBV6-6	TRBJ2-3	TRBD2	TGTGCCAGCACCTACGGGGGGATCACAGATACGCAGTATTTT	CASTYGGITDTQYF
once	TRBV10-1	TRBJ1-4	-	TGCGCCCACCAACCGGGGGGGGGTGAAAAACTGTTTTTT	CAHQPGGGEKLFF
-	TRBV7-9	TRBJ2-7	TRBD1	TGTGCCAGCAGCACGACAGTACCGGGACAGGCCCTTTACGAGCAGTACTTC	CASSTTVPGQALYEQYF
-	TRBV7-2	TRBJ2-6	-	TGTGCCAGCCGTCCCATGGGCGCTGGGGCCAACGTCCTGACTTTC	CASRPMGAGANVLTF
few	TRBV5-4	TRBJ2-2	-	TGTGCCAGCAGCTTGGGAGCTAGCACCGTCACCGGGGAGCTGTTTTTT	CASSLGASTVTGELFF
-	TRBV9	TRBJ2-1	TRBD2	TGTGCCAGCAGCGTAGCTATGGGACTAGTGGGGTACAATGAGCAGTTCTTC	CASSVAMGLVGYNEQFF
-	TRBV6-1	TRBJ2-7	TRBD1	TGTGCCAGCAGTGAACCGGGACAGATATCCTACGAGCAGTACTTC	CASSEPGQISYEQYF
-	TRBV6-5	TRBJ1-5	-	TGTGCCAGCAGTGGGCAGGGGTTTACTCAGCCCCAGCATTTT	CASSGQGFTQPQHF
-	TRBV7-2	TRBJ2-5	TRBD2	TGTGCCAGCAGCTTGCAAGCGGGAGGGCCGGGCGAGACCCAGTACTTC	CASSLQAGGPGETQYF
-	TRBV5-1	TRBJ2-3	-	TGCGCCAGCAGCTTGATACAGGCTAGCACAGATACGCAGTATTTT	CASSLIQASTDTQYF
-	TRBV7-9	TRBJ1-1	TRBD1	TGTGCCAGCAGTCGGACAGGACTGAACACTGAAGCTTTCTTT	CASSRTGLNTEAFF
-	TRBV2	TRBJ2-3	TRBD2	TGTGCCAGCTATTACTGGGGTAGCGGGATCGGTCCAGATACGCAGTATTTT	CASYYWGSGIGPDTQYF
-	TRBV7-9	TRBJ2-7	TRBD1	TGTGCCAGCAGCCGCCACCACGGGACAGGGGTCTCCGAGCAGTACTTC	CASSRHHGTGVSEQYF
few	TRBV19	TRBJ2-2	-	TGTGCCAGTAATGCCCGGCCAGGGGACACCGGGGAGCTGTTTTTT	CASNARPGDTGELFF
-	TRBV28	TRBJ2-5	-	TGTGCCAGCAGTCTGGCTAGGGGCCTAGAGACCCAGTACTTC	CASSLARGLETQYF
-	TRBV5-1	TRBJ2-3	-	TGCGCCAGCAGCTTGAGAGGGGCCCCAGATACGCAGTATTTT	CASSLRGAPDTQYF
-	TRBV2	TRBJ2-7	TRBD2	TGTGCCAGCAAAGCAGGACTAGCGGGGACCTACGAGCAGTACTTC	CASKAGLAGTYEQYF
-	TRBV7-3	TRBJ1-1	-	TGTGCCAGCAGCTTACAGGAGAACACTGAAGCTTTCTTT	CASSLQENTEAFF
-	TRBV29-1	TRBJ1-2	TRBD1	TGCAGCGTTGGGGGTGACAGGGGCGACCTCTATGGCTACACCTTC	CSVGGDRGDLYGYTF
-	TRBV9	TRBJ2-3	TRBD2	TGTGCCAGCAGCGTAGCTGCGGGAGGGCCTATAGATACGCAGTATTTT	CASSVAAGGPIDTQYF
-	TRBV7-8	TRBJ2-7	-	TGTGCCAGCAGCTCTACGGGACAAGTCTACGAGCAGTACTTC	CASSSTGQVYEQYF
-	TRBV18	TRBJ2-3	TRBD2	TGTGCCAGCTCACCTCTCGGACTAGCGGGAGGGATGACAGATACGCAGTATTTT	CASSPLGLAGGMTDTQYF
-	TRBV5-4	TRBJ1-2	-	TGTGCCAGCAGCTCAGGAGGGGGGGCTAACTATATTGGCTACACCTTC	CASSSGGGANYIGYTF
-	TRBV7-7	TRBJ2-3	-	TGTGCCAGCAGCTTAGCGGGGCTCACAGATACGCAGTATTTT	CASSLAGLTDTQYF
-	TRBV5-1	TRBJ2-3	-	TGCGCCAGCAGCTTGGGACTCCCAGCGGGCACAGATACGCAGTATTTT	CASSLGLPAGTDTQYF